Shown below are 9 T cell receptor beta chains from a single sample sequenced in a study of beta chain features in type 1 diabetes. Expressed TCRB transcripts were sequenced because the isolated RNA had all been reverse transcribed beforehand. Assay used: immunoSEQ multiplex PCR; TCRdb lists only in-frame clones, some missing. The sample comprises 130,000 to 150,000 clones, under 60% of which are singletons, and 0.35% to 0.45% rests with the top ten. The sequenced material came from Tregs from blood. Every receptor here comes from a man younger than 35 in good health.

V is TRBV19 and J is TRBJ1-5; weak D call: TRBD1 (6 bases). The ends were cut back, 3 bases at V and 2 bases at J, with 11 bases in the middle. The CDR3 extends over 15 amino acids. In germline, CDR1 is LNHDA, CDR2 SQIVND (reference sequence). The CDR3 here is CASSIPRGRNQPQHF. CDR3 nucleotide sequence: TGTGCCAGTAGTATCCCCAGGGGCCGCAATCAGCCCCAGCATTTT.

Of note for this clone: Other DNA variants within this sample encode the same CDR3. The CDR3 spells CASSVGLAGGWETQYF. CDR3 DNA: TGTGCCAGCAGCGTAGGGTTAGCGGGGGGCTGGGAGACCCAGTACTTC. This sequence joins TRBV9 and TRBJ2-5, with 10 bases matching TRBD2. V trimming: 0 bases; J trimming: 5 bases; junction bases outside the gene matches: 7. CDR3 length equals 16 residues. The germline V gene has CDR1 SGDLS and CDR2 YYNGEE.

V gene TRBV30 combines with J gene TRBJ1-2; D not resolved. CDR3 length: 11 residues. Germline values: CDR1 GTSNPN, CDR2 SVGIG (reference sequence). Trimming took 5 bases from V and 3 from J, leaving 7 bases between them. The CDR3 region is CAWSGYYGYTF. The CDR3 coding sequence is TGTGCCTGGTCGGGATACTATGGCTACACCTTC.

The chain is built from TRBV9 and TRBJ2-3; 8 bases agree with TRBD2. The V gene's germline CDR1 is SGDLS and CDR2 YYNGEE. The trim removed 5 bases at V and 2 bases at J, leaving 7 bases unmatched. CDR3 size: 15 residues. CDR3 coding DNA: TGTGCCAGCAGTCAAGGACTAGCCCCCACAGATACGCAGTATTTT. As protein: CASSQGLAPTDTQYF.

This clone was recorded a few times. V is TRBV7-9 and J is TRBJ2-5, with D unresolved. This CDR3 is 11 amino acids long. CDR1 and CDR2 from the germline V gene are SEHNR and FQNEAQ (reference sequence). The V gene lost 1 base and the J gene lost 9 bases, with 6 bases spanning the gap. The DNA of the CDR3 is TGTGCCAGCAGCTTAGTGTCGGCCCAGTACTTC. Encoded protein: CASSLVSAQYF.

The chain uses TRBV5-1 and TRBJ1-6; 7 bases are a match to TRBD1. The V and J ends lost 2 bases and 10 bases, in that order; junction bases with no gene match: 3. Germline CDR1 is SGHRS and CDR2 is YFSETQ. The CDR3 is made up of 13 amino acids. The chain's CDR3 is CASSFQGESPLHF. CDR3 DNA sequence: TGCGCCAGCAGCTTCCAGGGGGAATCACCCCTCCACTTT. Filled out from reference TRBV5-1 and TRBJ1-6, the complete variable domain reads KAGVTQTPRYLIKTRGQQVTLSCSPISGHRSVSWYQQTPGQGLQFLFEYFSETQRNKGNFPGRFSGRQFSNSRSEMNVSTLELGDSALYLCASSFQGESPLHFGNGTRLTVT.

This clone was seen more than once but under ten times. The genes are TRBV4-2 and TRBJ2-3, with 11 bases matching TRBD2. J gave up 3 bases and V 4 bases, and 6 bases lay outside the gene matches. CDR3 length: 16 residues. CDR1 and CDR2 from the germline V gene are LGHNA and YNFKEQ. DNA of the CDR3: TGTGCCAGCAGCCGAATTAGCGGGGGGGGGACAGATACGCAGTATTTT. This encodes CASSRISGGGTDTQYF.

On this clone: This same CDR3 is encoded by further DNA sequences in the sample. The rearrangement uses TRBV7-3 and TRBJ1-3; D not resolved. V was shortened by 5 bases and J by 4 bases, with 9 bases between the two germline ends. The CDR3 extends over 13 amino acids. Looked up from germline, CDR1 is SGHTA and CDR2 is FQGTGA. The CDR3: CASSPRGGNTIYF. The CDR3 DNA follows: TGTGCCAGCAGCCCTCGGGGAGGAAACACCATATATTTT.

The chain links TRBV14 to TRBJ2-1; TRBD1 aligns across 12 bases. Unmatched junction bases numbered 6, after V lost 4 bases and J lost 5 bases. The CDR3 length is 16 residues. The germline CDR1 and CDR2 sequences are SGHDN and FVKESK. The CDR3, as DNA: TGTGCCAGCAGCCTCCTGGGACAGGGGGCCCACAATGAGCAGTTCTTC. Protein sequence: CASSLLGQGAHNEQFF.